The TCR beta chain described here comes from a study of T cells in localized non-small cell lung cancer. Regarding the study as a whole: Uninvolved adjacent lung had higher T cell clonality than tumor and all other tissues.

With regard to this clone: Its antigen is currently unknown.

Method: immunoSEQ multiplex PCR; TCRdb's copy keeps in-frame clones and lacks some. The sample includes around 80,000 clones, about three quarters of them seen just once. V was clipped by 4 bases and J by 4 bases, with 18 bases between them. Germline V CDR1 and CDR2: SGHTA, FQGNSA. This CDR3 is 16 amino acids long. Sequenced here: PBMCs, sampled before any cancer treatment. This sequence joins TRBV7-2 and TRBJ2-3; unclear D gene. The TCR comes from a man between 40 and 70 years old with stage II squamous cell lung carcinoma. CDR3 protein: CASSSLIAWSPDTQYF. The CDR3, as DNA: TGTGCCAGCAGCTCGTTAATAGCATGGTCCCCAGATACGCAGTATTTT.